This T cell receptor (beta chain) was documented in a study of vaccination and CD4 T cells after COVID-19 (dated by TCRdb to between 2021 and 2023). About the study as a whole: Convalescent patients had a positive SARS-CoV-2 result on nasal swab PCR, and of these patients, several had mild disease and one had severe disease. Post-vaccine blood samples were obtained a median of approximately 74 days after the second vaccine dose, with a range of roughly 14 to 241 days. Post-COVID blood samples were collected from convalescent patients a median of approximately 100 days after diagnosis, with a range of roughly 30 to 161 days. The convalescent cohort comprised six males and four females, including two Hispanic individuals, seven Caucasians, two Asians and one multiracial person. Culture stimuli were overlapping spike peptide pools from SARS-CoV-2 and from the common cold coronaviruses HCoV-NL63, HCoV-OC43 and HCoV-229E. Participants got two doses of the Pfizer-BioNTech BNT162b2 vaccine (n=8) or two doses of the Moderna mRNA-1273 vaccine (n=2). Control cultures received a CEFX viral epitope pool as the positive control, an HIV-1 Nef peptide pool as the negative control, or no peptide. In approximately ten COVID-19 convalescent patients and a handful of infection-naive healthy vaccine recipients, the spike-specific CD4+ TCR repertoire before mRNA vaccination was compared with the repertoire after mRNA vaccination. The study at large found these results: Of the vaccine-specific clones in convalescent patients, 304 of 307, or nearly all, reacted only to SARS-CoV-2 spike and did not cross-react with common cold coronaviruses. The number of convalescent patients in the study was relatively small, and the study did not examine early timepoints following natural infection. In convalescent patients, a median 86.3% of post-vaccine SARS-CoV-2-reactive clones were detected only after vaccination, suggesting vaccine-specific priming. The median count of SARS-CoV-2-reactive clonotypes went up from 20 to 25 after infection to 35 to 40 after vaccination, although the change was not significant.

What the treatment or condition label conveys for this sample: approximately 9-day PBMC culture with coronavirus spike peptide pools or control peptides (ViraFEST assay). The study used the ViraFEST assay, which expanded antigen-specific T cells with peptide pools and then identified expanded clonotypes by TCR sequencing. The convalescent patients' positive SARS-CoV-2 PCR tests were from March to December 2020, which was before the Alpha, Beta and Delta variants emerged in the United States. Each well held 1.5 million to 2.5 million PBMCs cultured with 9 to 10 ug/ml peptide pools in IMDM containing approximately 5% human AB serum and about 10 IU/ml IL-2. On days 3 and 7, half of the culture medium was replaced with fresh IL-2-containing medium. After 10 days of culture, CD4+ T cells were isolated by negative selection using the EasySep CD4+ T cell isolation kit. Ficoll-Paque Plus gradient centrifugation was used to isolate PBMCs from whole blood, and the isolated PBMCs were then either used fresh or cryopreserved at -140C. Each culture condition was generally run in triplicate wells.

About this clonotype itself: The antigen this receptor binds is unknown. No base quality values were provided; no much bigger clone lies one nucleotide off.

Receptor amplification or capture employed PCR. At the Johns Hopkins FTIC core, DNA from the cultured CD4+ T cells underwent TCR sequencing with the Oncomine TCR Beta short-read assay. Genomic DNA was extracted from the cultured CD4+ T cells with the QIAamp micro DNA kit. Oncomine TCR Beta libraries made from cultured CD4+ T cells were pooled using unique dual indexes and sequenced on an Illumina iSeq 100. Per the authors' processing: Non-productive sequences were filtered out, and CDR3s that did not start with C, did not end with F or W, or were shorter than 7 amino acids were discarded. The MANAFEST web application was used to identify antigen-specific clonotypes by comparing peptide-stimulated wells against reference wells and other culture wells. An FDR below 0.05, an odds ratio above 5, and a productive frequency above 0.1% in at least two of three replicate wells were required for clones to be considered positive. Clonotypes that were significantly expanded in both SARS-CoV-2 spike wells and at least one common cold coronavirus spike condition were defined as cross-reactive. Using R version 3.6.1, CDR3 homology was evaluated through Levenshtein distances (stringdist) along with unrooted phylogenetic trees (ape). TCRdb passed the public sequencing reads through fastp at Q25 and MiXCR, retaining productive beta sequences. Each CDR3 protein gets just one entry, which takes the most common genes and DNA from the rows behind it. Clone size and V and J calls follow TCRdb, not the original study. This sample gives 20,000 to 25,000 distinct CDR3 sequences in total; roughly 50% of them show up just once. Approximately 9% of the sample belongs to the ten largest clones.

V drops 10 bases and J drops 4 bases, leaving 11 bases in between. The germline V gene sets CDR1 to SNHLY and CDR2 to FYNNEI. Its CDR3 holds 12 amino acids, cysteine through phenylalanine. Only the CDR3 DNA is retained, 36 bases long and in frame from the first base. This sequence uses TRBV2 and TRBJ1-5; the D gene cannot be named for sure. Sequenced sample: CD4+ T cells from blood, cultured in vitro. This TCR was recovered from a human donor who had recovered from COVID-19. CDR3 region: CATSGQNQPQHF. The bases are TGTGCCACCTCTGGGCAGAATCAGCCCCAGCATTTT. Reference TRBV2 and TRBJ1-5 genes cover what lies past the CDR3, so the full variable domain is EPEVTQTPSHQVTQMGQEVILRCVPISNHLYFYWYRQILGQKVEFLVSFYNNEISEKSEIFDDQFSVERPDGSNFTLKIRSTKLEDSAMYFCATSGQNQPQHFGDGTRLSIL.